Below are 5 T cell receptor beta chains sequenced from a single sample in a study of control samples from healthy donors and cancer patients. Clones were sequenced by immunoSEQ multiplex PCR, and TCRdb holds only the in-frame ones, with some missing. This sample yields about 69,000 clones, of which around 84% are seen a single time; 2.9% belongs to the top ten. Sequencing was done on a sample of PBMCs. These receptors were obtained from a woman in her 50s with lung cancer.

The V call is TRBV5-1, the J call TRBJ1-1, with TRBD1 as a possible D gene (6 bases). This CDR3 comprises 14 residues. Germline CDR1 is SGHRS and CDR2 is YFSETQ. Between the trimmed V and J ends, which lost 3 bases and 2 bases, there was a span of 11 bases. The CDR3 DNA sequence: TGCGCCAGCAGCTCCTACAGGGATAACACTGAAGCTTTCTTT. Translating it yields CASSSYRDNTEAFF.

The V and J genes are TRBV7-3 and TRBJ2-2; D is unclear. CDR3 length equals 14 residues. The germline CDR1 and CDR2 sequences are SGHTA and FQGTGA. V lost 0 bases and J lost 4, with 6 bases in between. CDR3 in DNA: TGTGCCAGCAGCTTAACGCGGCCCACCGGGGAGCTGTTTTTT. Protein: CASSLTRPTGELFF.

J is TRBJ1-1 and V is TRBV7-8; D is uncertain. The length of the CDR3 is 12 residues. Trimming removed 2 bases at V and 4 bases at J, with 5 bases between. Germline V CDR1 and CDR2: SGHVS, FQNEAQ. Written as DNA, the CDR3 is TGTGCCAGCAGCTTACAGTTCACTGAAGCTTTCTTT. Its protein is CASSLQFTEAFF.

CDR3 sequence reads: CASRLSARKNEQFF. The CDR3 DNA is TGTGCCAGCAGACTTAGTGCAAGGAAGAATGAGCAGTTCTTC. V gene TRBV7-9 combines with J gene TRBJ2-1, with D uncertain. The ends were cut back, 6 bases at V and 7 bases at J, with 16 bases in the middle. CDR3 size: 14 residues. Germline V CDR1 and CDR2: SEHNR, FQNEAQ (reference sequence).

The chain links TRBV19 to TRBJ1-1, with unresolved D. Germline V lookup: CDR1 LNHDA, CDR2 SQIVND (reference sequence). The CDR3 is 15 residues long. The germline V and J ends were trimmed by 4 bases and 0 bases, with 12 bases remaining between them. The CDR3 DNA is TGTGCCAGTAGTAACAGTGGAGGTGTGAACACTGAAGCTTTCTTT. Translated, it gives CASSNSGGVNTEAFF.